The following is a TCR beta chain sequence with its context. The sample is drawn from a study of OX40 agonist ivuxolimab in advanced cancers. This CDR3 has 16 amino acids. Trimming cost V 2 bases and J 3 bases, with 17 bases left between them. Germline V gives CDR1 MDHEN, CDR2 SYDVKM. TCRdb's copy holds only in-frame clones and misses some; the assay was immunoSEQ multiplex PCR. Of approximately 100,000 clones in the sample, roughly 90% were seen once. This chain links TRBV28 with TRBJ2-7; D gene uncertain. The material was CD4+ or CD8+ T cells sorted from blood, obtained in a trial of the OX40 agonist ivuxolimab. The source is an adult with an advanced solid tumor such as melanoma, head and neck, liver or kidney cancer. CDR3 nucleotides: TGTGCCAGCAGTTTAAGTGGAGTTGGCAGTCACTACGAGCAGTACTTC. Translation: CASSLSGVGSHYEQYF.